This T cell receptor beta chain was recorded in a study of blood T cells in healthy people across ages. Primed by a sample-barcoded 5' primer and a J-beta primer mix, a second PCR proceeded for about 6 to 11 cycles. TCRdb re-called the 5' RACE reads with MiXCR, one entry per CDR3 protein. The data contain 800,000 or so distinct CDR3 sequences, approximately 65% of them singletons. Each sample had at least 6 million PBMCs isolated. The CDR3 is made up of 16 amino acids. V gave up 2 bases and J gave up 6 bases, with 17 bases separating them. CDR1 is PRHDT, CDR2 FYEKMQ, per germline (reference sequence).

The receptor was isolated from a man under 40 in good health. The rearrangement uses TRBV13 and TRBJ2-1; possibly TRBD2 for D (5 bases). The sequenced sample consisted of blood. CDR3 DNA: TGTGCCAGCAGCTTACTGGCGGGCCCCAATGGCAATGAGCAGTTCTTC. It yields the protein CASSLLAGPNGNEQFF. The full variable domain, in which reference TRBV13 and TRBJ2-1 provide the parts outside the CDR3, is AAGVIQSPRHLIKEKRETATLKCYPIPRHDTVYWYQQGPGQDPQFLISFYEKMQSDKGSIPDRFSAQQFSDYHSELNMSSLELGDSALYFCASSLLAGPNGNEQFFGPGTRLTVL.